This T cell receptor beta chain comes out of a study of vaccination and CD4 T cells after COVID-19. As concerns this clonotype: Its matching antigen is unknown.

Stated treatment: approximately nine-day PBMC culture with coronavirus spike peptide pools or control peptides (ViraFEST assay). With the Oncomine TCR Beta short-read assay, DNA from cultured CD4+ T cells was sequenced. Each CDR3 protein is one row after TCRdb ran MiXCR on the PCR reads. The sample lists roughly 15,000 distinct CDR3 sequences, roughly 51% occurring once. J was trimmed by 8 bases and V by 4 bases; bases with no gene match: 9. Germline V gene data show CDR1 as SGHTA and CDR2 as FQGNSA. The length of the CDR3 is 16 residues. The material sequenced was CD4+ T cells from blood, cultured in vitro. V gene TRBV7-2 combines with J gene TRBJ2-1; 12 nucleotides agree with TRBD2. The sequence was obtained from a human donor who had recovered from COVID-19. The CDR3 region is CASSSRSSGRGDEQFF. CDR3 sequence (DNA): TGTGCCAGCAGCTCACGATCTAGCGGGAGGGGTGATGAGCAGTTCTTC.